The 28 T cell receptor beta chains presented below share a single source sample, sequenced in a study of vaccination and CD4 T cells after COVID-19. The Oncomine TCR Beta short-read assay generated sequence data from the DNA of cultured CD4+ T cells. TCRdb re-called the PCR reads with MiXCR, one entry per CDR3 protein. Of around 20,000 distinct CDR3 sequences listed, about 44% are singletons. This sample's treatment: roughly 11-day PBMC culture with coronavirus spike peptide pools or control peptides (ViraFEST assay). Their recognized antigens are unknown. The specimen comprised CD4+ T cells from blood, cultured in vitro, sampled before SARS-CoV-2 vaccination. Receptors were obtained from a human donor who had recovered from COVID-19.

This chain uses TRBV9 with TRBJ1-1; D remains unclear. Germline CDR1 is SGDLS and CDR2 is YYNGEE. This CDR3 has 13 amino acids. V dropped 3 bases and J dropped 5 bases, with 11 bases sitting between them. The CDR3 sequence: CASSAHRGTEAFF. CDR3 in DNA: TGTGCCAGCAGCGCTCATAGAGGGACTGAAGCTTTCTTT.

V gene TRBV20-1 combines with J gene TRBJ1-2, with D unresolved. This CDR3 region has 13 residues. Germline V gives CDR1 DFQATT, CDR2 SNEGSKA (reference sequence). V was clipped by 1 base and J by 4 bases, with 10 bases between them. The CDR3 loop reads CSARVGITYGYTF. CDR3 coding DNA: TGCAGTGCTAGAGTGGGGATAACCTATGGCTACACCTTC.

The chain couples TRBV7-9 to TRBJ2-1, with D perhaps TRBD2 (5 bases). The germline CDR1 and CDR2 sequences are SEHNR and FQNEAQ (reference sequence). V lost 7 bases to trimming and J lost 8 bases, with 18 bases between them. The CDR3 sequence is 14 residues long. In nucleotides, the CDR3 is TGTGCCAGCACCAAAACGGGGTCTGTGGATGAGCAGTTCTTC. Amino acid sequence: CASTKTGSVDEQFF.

The chain carries TRBV20-1 and TRBJ1-6, with 8 bases that match TRBD1. V lost 1 base and J lost 7; bases outside the gene matches: 6. Germline V gives CDR1 DFQATT, CDR2 SNEGSKA (reference sequence). There are 15 residues in the CDR3. Here the CDR3 reads CSARVPGGRNSPLHF. The CDR3 coding sequence is TGCAGTGCTAGAGTCCCAGGGGGCCGCAATTCACCCCTCCACTTT.

The chain couples TRBV6-5 to TRBJ1-6, with D maybe TRBD1 (5 bases). The V end lost 0 bases, the J end lost 0 bases, and 15 bases lay between the germline ends. The germline gives CDR1 MNHEY, CDR2 SVGAGI. The CDR3 covers 19 residues. The DNA for the CDR3 is TGTGCCAGCAGTTACTCGAAGGGCGGGGCGAGCTCCTATAATTCACCCCTCCACTTT. Its protein is CASSYSKGGASSYNSPLHF.

The sample holds a few counts of this clonotype. V and J are TRBV20-1 and TRBJ1-3, with TRBD1 matching 10 bases. Germline CDR1 and CDR2: DFQATT and SNEGSKA (reference sequence). The CDR3 consists of 15 residues. J lost 0 bases, V lost 6 bases, and 5 bases had no gene match. Here the CDR3 DNA reads TGCAGTGCCCCGGACAGGGGGAGCTCTGGAAACACCATATATTTT. It yields the protein CSAPDRGSSGNTIYF.

The V gene is TRBV7-9, the J gene TRBJ2-5; 7 nucleotides agree with TRBD1. This CDR3 region has 16 residues. V trimming: 5 bases; J trimming: 2 bases; junction bases outside the gene matches: 11. CDR1 is SEHNR, CDR2 FQNEAQ, per germline (reference sequence). The chain's CDR3 is CASSPPGRGTQETQYF. DNA of the CDR3: TGTGCCAGCAGCCCCCCAGGCAGGGGGACACAAGAGACCCAGTACTTC.

This clonotype turned up a few times. The V call is TRBV30, the J call TRBJ2-1; D is perhaps TRBD1 or TRBD2 (5 bases each). The germline V and J ends were trimmed by 8 bases and 5 bases, with 13 bases remaining between them. From germline, CDR1 is GTSNPN and CDR2 SVGIG (reference sequence). The CDR3 is 12 amino acids. The CDR3: CATSRGHNEQFF. The DNA for the CDR3 is TGTGCCACATCCCGGGGCCACAATGAGCAGTTCTTC.

This clonotype has only one observation. V is TRBV2 and J is TRBJ2-1; D is unclear. CDR1 and CDR2 from the germline V gene are SNHLY and FYNNEI. The CDR3 is made up of 17 amino acids. V was clipped by 3 bases and J by 3 bases, with 18 bases between them. CDR3 sequence (DNA): TGTGCCAGCAGTGAGAGCCCTACGGAAAATCTCTACAATGAGCAGTTCTTC. It is translated as CASSESPTENLYNEQFF.

CDR3 in amino acids: CASSISGNYGYTF. CDR3 in DNA: TGTGCCAGCAGCATATCGGGGAACTATGGCTACACCTTC. The V and J genes are TRBV7-9 and TRBJ1-2; the D is unclear. This CDR3 comprises 13 residues. Germline V lookup: CDR1 SEHNR, CDR2 FQNEAQ (reference sequence). The V end lost 5 bases, the J end lost 2 bases, and 9 bases lay between the germline ends.

This clonotype appeared once. This chain joins TRBV11-2 and TRBJ2-1; D gene ambiguous. V lost 2 bases, J lost 7 bases, and 9 bases lay in between. The germline V gene has CDR1 SGHAT and CDR2 FQNNGV. The CDR3 totals 13 residues. The CDR3 DNA follows: TGTGCCAGCAGCTTAAACTCCATTAATGAGCAGTTCTTC. It encodes CASSLNSINEQFF.

The CDR3 spells CASKLGHGSYNSPLHF. The CDR3 DNA reads TGTGCCAGCAAGCTCGGTCACGGCTCCTATAATTCACCCCTCCACTTT. The chain carries TRBV6-1 and TRBJ1-6, with D unclear. The V gene lost 7 bases and the J gene lost 0 bases, with 13 bases spanning the gap. CDR1 and CDR2 (germline): MNHNS, SASEGT. This CDR3 is built from 16 residues.

This clonotype was seen a few times. The CDR3 sequence: CATSSRGKETQYF. The CDR3 DNA sequence: TGTGCCACCAGCTCCAGGGGAAAAGAGACCCAGTACTTC. The genes are TRBV24-1 and TRBJ2-5; possibly TRBD1 for D (6 bases). Germline V gene sequence: CDR1 KGHDR, CDR2 SFDVKD. V was pared by 7 bases and J by 3 bases, with 11 bases between. The CDR3 contains 13 residues.

This clonotype is labeled medium-sized (0.01 to 0.1%). The V and J genes are TRBV27 and TRBJ2-5; D not resolved. The V and J ends lost 0 bases and 4 bases respectively, with 3 bases between them. This CDR3 is built from 12 residues. Germline V gene sequence: CDR1 MNHEY, CDR2 SMNVEV (reference sequence). The CDR3 region is CASSLSGETQYF. The CDR3 nucleotides read TGTGCCAGCAGTTTATCAGGAGAGACCCAGTACTTC.

This clonotype came up a few times. The chain combines TRBV20-1 with TRBJ2-7; D is ambiguous. The CDR3 spans 11 residues. V shed 4 bases and J shed 1 base, with 5 bases lying between them. Germline CDR1 reads DFQATT; CDR2 reads SNEGSKA (reference sequence). The CDR3 bases are TGCAGTGCTACCAGATCCTACGAGCAGTACTTC. It codes for CSATRSYEQYF.

V is TRBV28 and J is TRBJ1-6; TRBD1 agrees at 7 bases. Unmatched junction bases numbered 11, after V lost 6 bases and J lost 6 bases. This CDR3 has 16 residues. The germline V gene encodes CDR1 MDHEN and CDR2 SYDVKM. In DNA, the CDR3 is TGTGCCAGCAGGCCCATACAGGGGAGGGGTAATTCACCCCTCCACTTT. Translation: CASRPIQGRGNSPLHF.

The chain links TRBV6-5 to TRBJ1-2; 8 bases fit TRBD1. The V gene's germline CDR1 is MNHEY and CDR2 SVGAGI. This CDR3 is 15 amino acids long. Losses at the gene ends were 2 bases for V and 4 bases for J; bases not matched to a gene: 6. CDR3 protein: CASSYRGQGAYGYTF. The CDR3 nucleotides read TGTGCCAGCAGTTACCGCGGACAGGGCGCCTATGGCTACACCTTC.

V usage is TRBV7-9 and J usage is TRBJ1-1; D not certain. This CDR3 has 12 amino acids. CDR1 is SEHNR, CDR2 FQNEAQ, per germline (reference sequence). Between the trimmed V and J ends, which lost 5 bases and 5 bases, there was a span of 9 bases. CDR3 protein: CASSPPGTEAFF. CDR3 DNA sequence: TGTGCCAGCAGCCCCCCGGGAACTGAAGCTTTCTTT.

The chain recombines TRBV6-1 with TRBJ1-3; D ambiguous. V was cut by 3 bases and J by 5 bases, with 11 bases left in between. This CDR3 is built from 14 residues. The V gene's germline CDR1 is MNHNS and CDR2 SASEGT. The CDR3 DNA reads TGTGCCAGCAGTGAGAGGGTTCGTCGAAACACCATATATTTT. This gives the protein CASSERVRRNTIYF.

This clonotype was counted a few times. The chain couples TRBV28 to TRBJ1-2, with TRBD1 as a possible D gene (5 bases). Trimming cost V 3 bases and J 4 bases, with 12 bases left between them. In germline, CDR1 is MDHEN, CDR2 SYDVKM. The CDR3 sequence is 14 residues long. CDR3 protein: CASSFVQGFYGYTF. The DNA of the CDR3 is TGTGCCAGCAGTTTTGTCCAGGGATTCTATGGCTACACCTTC.

The chain carries TRBV6-1 and TRBJ1-6; TRBD1 matches 7 bases. J was trimmed by 9 bases and V by 3 bases; bases with no gene match: 11. The CDR3 is made up of 16 amino acids. Per the germline V gene, CDR1 is MNHNS and CDR2 is SASEGT. CDR3 in amino acids: CASSDVGGAFGSPLHF. The CDR3 region has the DNA TGTGCCAGCAGTGATGTAGGGGGCGCGTTCGGTTCACCCCTCCACTTT.

The chain combines TRBV6-1 with TRBJ2-1; no clear D. Germline CDR1 is MNHNS and CDR2 is SASEGT. CDR3 length: 15 residues. Trimming removed 2 bases from V and 1 base from J, with 9 bases in between. As DNA, the CDR3 is TGTGCCAGCAGTGAATTAAGGGCGTCCTACAATGAGCAGTTCTTC. Its translation: CASSELRASYNEQFF.

The chain is built from TRBV9 and TRBJ1-1; D is uncertain. The CDR3 contains 14 residues. With 0 bases removed from V and 2 bases from J, the gap between germline ends came to 8 bases. Looked up from germline, CDR1 is SGDLS and CDR2 is YYNGEE. The CDR3 reads CASSVDLINTEAFF. DNA of the CDR3: TGTGCCAGCAGCGTAGATCTCATCAACACTGAAGCTTTCTTT.

This chain links TRBV6-1 with TRBJ1-2; D might be TRBD1 (5 bases). CDR3 size: 13 residues. The germline V gene has CDR1 MNHNS and CDR2 SASEGT. V was shortened by 8 bases and J by 0 bases, with 10 bases between the two germline ends. This CDR3 reads CASRTGSNYGYTF. In DNA form, the CDR3 reads TGTGCCAGCCGAACAGGATCTAACTATGGCTACACCTTC.

This clonotype has a handful of counts. The chain employs TRBV19 and TRBJ2-5; TRBD1 matches 8 bases. J was trimmed by 4 bases and V by 8 bases; bases with no gene match: 12. The germline V gene encodes CDR1 LNHDA and CDR2 SQIVND (reference sequence). This CDR3 contains 15 residues. CDR3 in amino acids: CASARTLTGGETQYF. The CDR3 DNA reads as TGTGCCAGTGCACGAACCCTCACAGGGGGAGAGACCCAGTACTTC.

The chain employs TRBV6-2 or TRBV6-3 and TRBJ1-5; D not resolved. The CDR3 has 15 residues. The germline V gene has CDR1 MNHEY and CDR2 SVGEGT. The ends were cut back, 6 bases at V and 6 bases at J, with 18 bases in the middle. The CDR3 loop is CASRNPTSGFQPQHF. The CDR3 DNA follows: TGTGCCAGCAGAAACCCCACGTCGGGTTTTCAGCCCCAGCATTTT.

This clonotype was seen only a few times. This rearrangement joins TRBV7-9 to TRBJ2-5, with D possibly being TRBD1 (6 bases). The germline V gene has CDR1 SEHNR and CDR2 FQNEAQ (reference sequence). CDR3 length: 13 amino acids. Trimming cost V 5 bases and J 5 bases, with 12 bases left between them. The CDR3 region is CASSLNTGETQYF. In nucleotides, the CDR3 is TGTGCCAGCAGCCTCAACACAGGGGAGACCCAGTACTTC. The complete variable domain, with remaining parts taken from reference TRBV7-9 and TRBJ2-5, reads DTGVSQNPRHKITKRGQNVTFRCDPISEHNRLYWYRQTLGQGPEFLTYFQNEAQLEKSRLLSDRFSAERPKGSFSTLEIQRTEQGDSAMYLCASSLNTGETQYFGPGTRLLVL.

The rearrangement uses TRBV19 and TRBJ1-5; 7 bases are shared with TRBD1. In germline, CDR1 is LNHDA, CDR2 SQIVND (reference sequence). The CDR3 contains 14 residues. J lost 4 bases, V lost 7 bases, and 7 bases had no gene match. CDR3 sequence: CASTHQGQNQPQHF. Here the CDR3 DNA reads TGTGCCAGTACCCACCAGGGACAGAATCAGCCCCAGCATTTT.